Below, 26 T cell receptor beta chains from the same sample are listed, as sequenced in a study of cytomegalovirus exposure and HLA in healthy donors. A multiplex PCR was run with 60 Vbeta primers and 13 Jbeta primers. Data came from immunoSEQ multiplex PCR; TCRdb stores just in-frame clones and leaves some out. The repertoire holds about 100,000 clones, with about 77% as singletons. Sequencing was done on a sample of PBMCs. These receptors all come from a woman under 30 in good health and CMV-seropositive.

The chain recombines TRBV19 with TRBJ2-5; 8 bases are a match to TRBD2. The V segment lost 6 bases and the J segment 4 bases; nucleotides outside the gene matches: 1. The length of the CDR3 is 12 residues. Germline CDR1 reads LNHDA; CDR2 reads SQIVND (reference sequence). The CDR3 DNA is TGTGCCAGTAGCGGGGGGGCAGAGACCCAGTACTTC. It yields the protein CASSGGAETQYF.

The CDR3 DNA reads as TGTGCCACCAGCAGAGATGTTACCTACGAGCAGTACTTC. This gives the protein CATSRDVTYEQYF. The J gene is TRBJ2-7, the V gene TRBV15; D unclear. Trimming took 0 bases from V and 2 from J, leaving 5 bases between them. The CDR3 is made up of 13 amino acids. The germline gives CDR1 LNHNV, CDR2 YYDKDF (reference sequence).

The rearrangement links TRBV5-5 to TRBJ2-3; D gene uncertain. V was shortened by 7 bases and J by 12 bases, with 24 bases between the two germline ends. The CDR3 totals 14 residues. The germline V gene has CDR1 SGHKS and CDR2 YYEKEE (reference sequence). This CDR3 is CASGPQHKTESQYF. The CDR3 DNA reads TGTGCCAGCGGCCCGCAGCACAAAACGGAGAGTCAGTATTTT.

The gene calls are TRBV2 and TRBJ2-7; 10 bases fit TRBD2. The CDR3 covers 14 residues. CDR1 is SNHLY, CDR2 FYNNEI, per germline. V gave up 6 bases and J gave up 2 bases; unmatched junction bases: 4. CDR3 residues: CASSLTSGAYEQYF. The CDR3 DNA follows: TGTGCCAGCAGCCTCACTAGCGGGGCCTACGAGCAGTACTTC.

J is TRBJ1-4 and V is TRBV27; 7 bases match TRBD1. The germline gives CDR1 MNHEY, CDR2 SMNVEV (reference sequence). The CDR3 is made up of 17 amino acids. The V segment lost 4 bases and the J segment 7 bases; nucleotides outside the gene matches: 15. This chain's CDR3 is CASSSTGSAYGGEKLFF. The DNA for the CDR3 is TGTGCCAGCAGTTCGACAGGGTCGGCTTACGGGGGTGAAAAACTGTTTTTT.

The table lists this clone with a few counts. CDR3 in DNA: TGTGCCAGCAGTTATGGCAGGGGATACACCGGGGAGCTGTTTTTT. Its translation: CASSYGRGYTGELFF. The V call is TRBV27, the J call TRBJ2-2; TRBD1 is a possible D gene (6 bases). Trimming removed 4 bases at V and 3 bases at J, with 12 bases between. The CDR3 contains 15 residues. Germline values: CDR1 MNHEY, CDR2 SMNVEV (reference sequence).

The chain employs TRBV28 and TRBJ2-1; 14 nucleotides line up with TRBD2. The CDR3 is 19 amino acids. Germline V gives CDR1 MDHEN, CDR2 SYDVKM. Losses at the gene ends were 6 bases for V and 7 bases for J; bases not matched to a gene: 17. The CDR3 DNA reads as TGTGCCAGCAGCCCTCCGGGACTAGCGGGAGTACCCGCGGGGAATGAGCAGTTCTTC. As protein: CASSPPGLAGVPAGNEQFF.

The chain carries TRBV19 and TRBJ2-5; 9 bases match TRBD1. This CDR3 has 14 residues. V lost 7 bases and J lost 7; bases outside the gene matches: 10. Germline CDR1 is LNHDA and CDR2 is SQIVND (reference sequence). The CDR3: CASTSQGARGTQYF. The CDR3 DNA reads as TGTGCCAGTACTTCACAGGGGGCTCGGGGGACCCAGTACTTC.

The V and J genes are TRBV9 and TRBJ2-5; 10 bases align to TRBD1. Gene TRBJ2-7 matches the end of the DNA better, so the J call may be wrong. Per the germline V gene, CDR1 is SGDLS and CDR2 is YYNGEE. The CDR3 covers 15 residues. The CDR3 loop is CASSVGDRGSYEQYF. The CDR3 region has the DNA TGTGCCAGCAGCGTAGGGGACAGGGGTAGCTACGAGCAGTACTTC.

The rearrangement links TRBV10-3 to TRBJ1-1; possibly TRBD1 for D (5 bases). This CDR3 is 15 amino acids long. Trimming shortened V by 0 bases and J by 4 bases, and 12 bases separated the two germline ends. Germline lookup yields CDR1 ENHRY and CDR2 SYGVKD. The CDR3: CAISESAGSGTEAFF. The DNA for the CDR3 is TGTGCCATCAGTGAGTCGGCAGGGTCGGGCACTGAAGCTTTCTTT.

This rearrangement joins TRBV7-9 to TRBJ2-1; D is perhaps TRBD1 (6 bases). In germline, CDR1 is SEHNR, CDR2 FQNEAQ (reference sequence). The CDR3 runs to 17 residues. The ends were cut back, 5 bases at V and 4 bases at J, with 21 bases in the middle. CDR3 protein: CASSHPSGDTPYNEQFF. For the CDR3, the DNA is TGTGCCAGCAGCCACCCTAGTGGGGACACACCATACAATGAGCAGTTCTTC.

This chain uses TRBV4-3 with TRBJ1-2; 9 bases fit TRBD1. Germline CDR1 is LGHNA and CDR2 is YSLEER. This CDR3 region has 17 residues. V was clipped by 1 base and J by 2 bases; unmatched bases: 8. The CDR3 nucleotides are TGCGCCAGCAGCCAAGGGAGCAGACAGGGGGGAAACTATGGCTACACCTTC. Protein: CASSQGSRQGGNYGYTF.

V gene TRBV19 combines with J gene TRBJ2-2; TRBD1 matches 7 bases. Germline-derived CDR1 and CDR2 are LNHDA and SQIVND (reference sequence). V shed 3 bases, J shed 6 bases, and the junction held 22 bases outside the gene matches. The CDR3 extends over 20 amino acids. CDR3 nucleotides: TGTGCCAGTAGTATCAACCCTGGGACAGCAAGTATTAAGAGGGCCGGGGAGCTGTTTTTT. Translated: CASSINPGTASIKRAGELFF.

The chain couples TRBV4-1 to TRBJ2-1; D call uncertain. V was trimmed by 2 bases and J by 4 bases, leaving 18 bases between them. CDR3 length: 17 residues. From germline, CDR1 is MGHRA and CDR2 YSYEKL. The CDR3 loop reads CASSQRPERVPYNEQFF. Written as DNA, the CDR3 is TGCGCCAGCAGCCAACGTCCCGAGCGAGTACCTTACAATGAGCAGTTCTTC.

The sample holds a few counts of this clone. The genes are TRBV14 and TRBJ1-2, with 9 nucleotides matching TRBD1. Germline CDR1 SGHDN, CDR2 FVKESK. The CDR3 spans 13 residues. V trimming: 3 bases; J trimming: 8 bases; junction bases outside the gene matches: 4. DNA for the CDR3: TGTGCCAGCAGCCAGCGGACAGGGGAGGGCTACACCTTC. It specifies CASSQRTGEGYTF.

As concerns this clone: One end of the junction does not line up with germline, which may come from a read error. V is TRBV5-3 and J is TRBJ2-5, with 9 bases fitting TRBD1. TRBV5-3 is treated as an ORF (open reading frame) with a function not yet certain. The CDR3 spans 11 residues. The CDR3 here is CARSLDGDRDF. The CDR3, as DNA: TGTGCCAGAAGCTTGGATGGGGACAGGGACTTC.

This clone was seen just once. The chain joins TRBV28 to TRBJ2-7; possible D gene TRBD1, 5 bases. Trimming shortened V by 4 bases and J by 3 bases, and 10 bases separated the two germline ends. Germline CDR1 and CDR2: MDHEN and SYDVKM. CDR3 length: 13 residues. DNA of the CDR3: TGTGCCAGCAGTTCCTGGCAGGGCTACGAGCAGTACTTC. As protein: CASSSWQGYEQYF. The full variable domain, its missing parts supplied by reference TRBV28 and TRBJ2-7, is DVKVTQSSRYLVKRTGEKVFLECVQDMDHENMFWYRQDPGLGLRLIYFSYDVKMKEKGDIPEGYSVSREKKERFSLILESASTNQTSMYLCASSSWQGYEQYFGPGTRLTVT.

The chain is built from TRBV10-3 and TRBJ1-1, with TRBD1 matching over 9 bases. The CDR3 covers 13 residues. After removal of 6 bases from V and 5 bases from J, the junction contained 4 bases not matched to a gene. Germline loops: CDR1 ENHRY, CDR2 SYGVKD. DNA for the CDR3: TGTGCCATCAGAGGGGGACAGGGAACTGAAGCTTTCTTT. Translation gives CAIRGGQGTEAFF.

The chain recombines TRBV19 with TRBJ1-1; 7 bases match TRBD1. The V segment lost 10 bases and the J segment 5 bases; nucleotides outside the gene matches: 16. Germline loops: CDR1 LNHDA, CDR2 SQIVND (reference sequence). The CDR3 sequence is 15 residues long. CDR3 in amino acids: CATASLGQAGTEAFF. CDR3 DNA sequence: TGTGCCACCGCATCTCTTGGACAGGCGGGGACTGAAGCTTTCTTT. The full variable domain, rest sourced from reference TRBV19 and TRBJ1-1, is DGGITQSPKYLFRKEGQNVTLSCEQNLNHDAMYWYRQDPGQGLRLIYYSQIVNDFQKGDIAEGYSVSREKKESFPLTVTSAQKNPTAFYLCATASLGQAGTEAFFGQGTRLTVV.

The chain recombines TRBV7-9 with TRBJ2-1; 13 bases match TRBD2. CDR1 and CDR2 from the germline V gene are SEHNR and FQNEAQ (reference sequence). The ends lost 5 bases at V and 10 bases at J; junction bases unmatched: 8. This CDR3 spans 15 amino acids. The CDR3 bases are TGTGCCAGCAGCCCAAGGACTAGCGGGGGCCTGGAGCAGTTCTTC. This sequence encodes CASSPRTSGGLEQFF.

This chain joins TRBV11-2 and TRBJ1-5; D perhaps matches TRBD1 (5 bases). In germline, CDR1 is SGHAT, CDR2 FQNNGV. This CDR3 has 12 residues. Deletions cut 4 bases from V and 6 bases from J, with 7 bases between. This chain's CDR3 is CASSSRGQPQHF. The CDR3 DNA sequence: TGTGCCAGCAGCTCAAGGGGTCAGCCCCAGCATTTT. Supplemented by reference TRBV11-2 and TRBJ1-5, the full variable domain reads EAGVAQSPRYKIIEKRQSVAFWCNPISGHATLYWYQQILGQGPKLLIQFQNNGVVDDSQLPKDRFSAERLKGVDSTLKIQPAKLEDSAVYLCASSSRGQPQHFGDGTRLSIL.

The V call is TRBV10-3, the J call TRBJ2-7, with 8 bases matching TRBD1. Germline V gene lookup returns CDR1 ENHRY and CDR2 SYGVKD. The CDR3 sequence is 13 residues long. V lost 6 bases and J lost 6; bases outside the gene matches: 7. CDR3 in amino acids: CAIRVGQGGEQYF. The CDR3 DNA reads as TGTGCCATCAGAGTCGGACAGGGAGGCGAGCAGTACTTC.

The chain has TRBV7-2 and TRBJ2-3, with 9 positions matching TRBD1. This CDR3 has 13 residues. The germline gives CDR1 SGHTA, CDR2 FQGNSA. Germline trimming cut 5 bases from V and 14 bases from J; bases unmatched to any gene: 11. The chain's CDR3 is CASSIDRDRVLYF. As DNA, the CDR3 is TGTGCCAGCAGCATAGACCGGGACAGGGTCTTGTATTTT.

A few counts support this clone. This chain connects TRBV7-3 to TRBJ2-7; D is possibly TRBD2 (6 bases). CDR1 is SGHTA, CDR2 FQGTGA, per germline. The CDR3 is 15 amino acids. Deletions cut 1 base from V and 0 bases from J, with 10 bases between. This CDR3 reads CASSLIAVSSYEQYF. For the CDR3, the DNA is TGTGCCAGCAGCTTAATAGCGGTTTCCTCCTACGAGCAGTACTTC. The full variable domain, completed using reference TRBV7-3 and TRBJ2-7, is GAGVSQTPSNKVTEKGKYVELRCDPISGHTALYWYRQSLGQGPEFLIYFQGTGAADDSGLPNDRFFAVRPEGSVSTLKIQRTERGDSAVYLCASSLIAVSSYEQYFGPGTRLTVT.

The chain links TRBV5-1 to TRBJ2-2, with 11 bases aligning to TRBD2. The CDR3 consists of 19 residues. J lost 2 bases, V lost 6 bases, and 15 bases had no gene match. The V gene's germline CDR1 is SGHRS and CDR2 YFSETQ. The CDR3: CASKALGTSGRVNTGELFF. The CDR3 coding sequence is TGCGCCAGCAAAGCCCTGGGAACTAGCGGGAGAGTAAACACCGGGGAGCTGTTTTTT. The variable domain in full, with the rest retrieved from reference TRBV5-1 and TRBJ2-2, is KAGVTQTPRYLIKTRGQQVTLSCSPISGHRSVSWYQQTPGQGLQFLFEYFSETQRNKGNFPGRFSGRQFSNSRSEMNVSTLELGDSALYLCASKALGTSGRVNTGELFFGEGSRLTVL.

There are a few counts of this clone. This chain links TRBV4-1 with TRBJ1-1, with a tentative D call TRBD1 (6 bases). V lost 6 bases to trimming and J lost 4 bases, with 18 bases between them. The CDR3 runs 15 residues. Germline V gene data show CDR1 as MGHRA and CDR2 as YSYEKL. In nucleotides, the CDR3 is TGCGCCAGCAGTTATTCAGGGGAAGGCAGCACTGAAGCTTTCTTT. It specifies CASSYSGEGSTEAFF.